These 27 T cell receptor beta chains came from one sample sequenced in a study of T cell repertoires in cytomegalovirus infection. TCRdb re-called the reads with MiXCR, one entry per CDR3 protein. The table lists roughly 600,000 distinct CDR3 sequences, about 24% of them singletons. Sequenced input: CD8+ T cells from PBMCs. Receptors originate from a human donor in good health (CMV status not recorded). Some clones in this sample may be carry-over from other donors' samples.

The chain employs TRBV6-2 or TRBV6-3 and TRBJ2-1; D uncertain. The CDR3 contains 17 residues. Germline V gives CDR1 MNHEY, CDR2 SVGEGT. Trimming took off 1 base at V and 0 bases at J, with 13 bases between the two ends. CDR3 amino acids: CASSYLGRKSSYNEQFF. DNA for the CDR3: TGTGCCAGCAGTTACTTAGGGCGGAAAAGCTCCTACAATGAGCAGTTCTTC.

This clonotype was detected only a few times. J is TRBJ2-3 and V is TRBV10-1, with 7 bases fitting TRBD2. The CDR3 consists of 16 residues. V was clipped by 2 bases and J by 0 bases; unmatched bases: 5. CDR1 WNHNN and CDR2 SYGVQD come from the germline V gene (reference sequence). In nucleotides, the CDR3 is TGCGCCAGCAGTGAGGAGCGGGGTCCTAGCACAGATACGCAGTATTTT. Residues: CASSEERGPSTDTQYF.

The chain uses TRBV29-1 and TRBJ2-5; 7 bases align to TRBD1. Germline loops: CDR1 SQVTM, CDR2 ANQGSEA. The CDR3 is made up of 12 amino acids. Losses at the gene ends were 3 bases for V and 4 bases for J; bases not matched to a gene: 2. For the CDR3, the DNA is TGCAGCGTTGATAACAGGGGAGAGACCCAGTACTTC. It specifies CSVDNRGETQYF.

The genes are TRBV7-3 and TRBJ2-2; 7 bases are shared with TRBD2. Germline-derived CDR1 and CDR2 are SGHTA and FQGTGA. CDR3 size: 17 residues. V trimming: 3 bases; J trimming: 0 bases; junction bases outside the gene matches: 7. The CDR3 spells CASSLPSGFANTGELFF. The CDR3, as DNA: TGTGCCAGCAGCTTGCCTAGCGGTTTCGCGAACACCGGGGAGCTGTTTTTT.

The genes are TRBV6-5 and TRBJ2-5, with TRBD2 matching over 11 bases. CDR1 MNHEY and CDR2 SVGAGI come from the germline V gene. This CDR3 region has 16 residues. V lost 5 bases, J lost 5 bases, and 10 bases stayed unmatched. CDR3 region: CASSAGLAALGETQYF. In DNA form, the CDR3 reads TGTGCCAGCAGTGCGGGACTAGCGGCCCTCGGGGAGACCCAGTACTTC.

This clonotype was observed a handful of times. This chain joins TRBV12-3 or TRBV12-4 and TRBJ1-1; D uncertain. The V end lost 4 bases, the J end lost 4 bases, and 7 bases lay between the germline ends. This CDR3 has 12 residues. CDR3 region: CASSSKGTEAFF. The CDR3 coding sequence is TGTGCCAGCAGTTCGAAGGGCACTGAAGCTTTCTTT.

This clonotype showed up many times. This chain links TRBV4-3 with TRBJ2-2; 7 nucleotides match TRBD1. V trimming: 0 bases; J trimming: 5 bases; junction bases outside the gene matches: 3. CDR1 LGHNA and CDR2 YSLEER come from the germline V gene. CDR3 length equals 15 residues. CDR3 DNA sequence: TGCGCCAGCAGCCAAGACAGGGGGAAAACCGGGGAGCTGTTTTTT. It codes for CASSQDRGKTGELFF.

This clonotype was recorded a few times. The chain couples TRBV29-1 to TRBJ1-1; a weak D match, TRBD1 (5 bases). Germline V gene data show CDR1 as SQVTM and CDR2 as ANQGSEA. Trimming removed 3 bases at V and 10 bases at J, with 18 bases between. This CDR3 contains 13 residues. CDR3 DNA sequence: TGCAGCGTTGAGAATGTTGGCAGGGTGGTAGCTTTCTTT. Translation gives CSVENVGRVVAFF.

The chain employs TRBV19 and TRBJ2-1, with 9 bases lining up with TRBD1. The CDR3 is 16 residues long. Trimming removed 3 bases from V and 4 bases from J; junction bases left unmatched: 7. CDR1 is LNHDA, CDR2 SQIVND, per germline (reference sequence). CDR3 nucleotide sequence: TGTGCCAGTAGTATCGGACAGGGGTCGACTTACAATGAGCAGTTCTTC. It is translated as CASSIGQGSTYNEQFF.

This chain uses TRBV20-1 with TRBJ1-2, with TRBD1 as a possible D gene (6 bases). Trimming pared 0 bases from V and 6 bases from J, leaving 17 bases between. Germline V CDR1 and CDR2: DFQATT, SNEGSKA (reference sequence). This CDR3 region has 15 residues. The DNA for the CDR3 is TGCAGTGCTAGAGATCGTAATTGGGGGCGGCATGGCTACACCTTC. Translated: CSARDRNWGRHGYTF.

The rearrangement links TRBV29-1 to TRBJ2-1, with 8 positions matching TRBD1. This CDR3 is built from 13 residues. The V segment lost 5 bases and the J segment 7 bases; nucleotides outside the gene matches: 7. CDR1 is SQVTM, CDR2 ANQGSEA, per germline. CDR3: CSVRTGLGNEQFF. The CDR3 DNA follows: TGCAGCGTTAGGACAGGGTTGGGTAATGAGCAGTTCTTC.

This clonotype came up many times. V and J are TRBV28 and TRBJ2-1; 11 nucleotides agree with TRBD2. Germline CDR1 MDHEN, CDR2 SYDVKM. The CDR3 runs to 16 residues. The junction had 12 bases not matched to a gene; V was cut back by 8 bases and J by 6 bases. The CDR3 coding sequence is TGTGCCAGCTTGGCGCTAGCGGGAGGTCTTACCAATGAGCAGTTCTTC. This translates into CASLALAGGLTNEQFF.

There are many counts of this clonotype. This rearrangement joins TRBV25-1 to TRBJ1-1; D gene unclear. The CDR3 extends over 14 amino acids. Germline CDR1 is MGHDK and CDR2 is SYGVNS. V was pared by 3 bases and J by 2 bases, with 10 bases between. The chain's CDR3 is CASSDRRANTEAFF. The CDR3 DNA follows: TGTGCCAGCAGTGATCGGCGGGCAAACACTGAAGCTTTCTTT.

A note on this clonotype: This could be a read error, since a much larger clone is one nucleotide away. The genes are TRBV6-6 and TRBJ1-2; no firm D call. V dropped 5 bases and J dropped 10 bases, with 14 bases sitting between them. Germline CDR1 and CDR2: MNHNY and SVGAGI (reference sequence). The CDR3 is made up of 12 amino acids. CDR3 DNA sequence: TGTGCCAGCAGTCCAACTACGGTTGACTACACCTTC. This gives the protein CASSPTTVDYTF.

This clonotype was recorded a few times. The gene calls are TRBV11-3 and TRBJ2-1, with D tentatively TRBD2 (5 bases). With 0 bases removed from V and 7 bases from J, the gap between germline ends came to 19 bases. The CDR3 has 17 residues. Per germline, CDR1 SGHNT and CDR2 YENEEA. CDR3 bases: TGTGCCAGCAGCTTAGATAATGAACTAGGAGAAGCAAATGAGCAGTTCTTC. Its protein product is CASSLDNELGEANEQFF.

V gene TRBV14 combines with J gene TRBJ2-2; TRBD1 matches at 8 bases. V trimming: 1 base; J trimming: 0 bases; junction bases outside the gene matches: 7. The CDR3 has 18 residues. Per the germline V gene, CDR1 is SGHDN and CDR2 is FVKESK. Here the CDR3 reads CASSQGSRGPPNTGELFF. The CDR3 DNA reads TGTGCCAGCAGCCAAGGGTCCAGGGGGCCCCCGAACACCGGGGAGCTGTTTTTT.

The rearrangement links TRBV25-1 to TRBJ2-7, with 9 bases identical to TRBD1. Per germline, CDR1 MGHDK and CDR2 SYGVNS. This CDR3 is built from 15 residues. V was clipped by 5 bases and J by 4 bases; unmatched bases: 9. CDR3 DNA: TGTGCCAGCAGTACACCGGGACAGGGCAAATACGAGCAGTACTTC. Amino acid sequence: CASSTPGQGKYEQYF.

This clonotype has a count of ten or more. The CDR3 protein is CASSILAPTYNEQFF. In nucleotides, the CDR3 is TGTGCCAGCAGTATACTAGCGCCGACCTACAATGAGCAGTTCTTC. The chain recombines TRBV6-2 or TRBV6-3 with TRBJ2-1; 7 bases fit TRBD2. J was trimmed by 2 bases and V by 5 bases; bases with no gene match: 6. Germline CDR1 is MNHEY and CDR2 is SVGEGT. The CDR3 contains 15 residues.

This clonotype has just a few counts. The chain joins TRBV2 to TRBJ2-5; no clear D. The V gene lost 3 bases and the J gene lost 3 bases, with 8 bases spanning the gap. The length of the CDR3 is 13 residues. Germline V lookup: CDR1 SNHLY, CDR2 FYNNEI. The CDR3 region has the DNA TGTGCCAGCAGTGACACCTTTGAAGAGACCCAGTACTTC. Translating it yields CASSDTFEETQYF.

Turning to this clonotype: A read error may explain this, as a much larger clone is one base away. The conserved final phenylalanine or tryptophan is absent from the CDR3, which likely points to a read error. CDR3 in DNA: TGCAGTGCTAGAGATCCTGGGTATTTTCGCCTCCACTCT. Its translation: CSARDPGYFRLHS. This chain uses TRBV20-1 with TRBJ1-6, with D unclear. The CDR3 consists of 13 residues. Germline CDR1 is DFQATT and CDR2 is SNEGSKA (reference sequence). Trimming stripped 0 bases from V and 15 bases from J, with 15 bases between.

The sample holds a few counts of this clonotype. V gene TRBV14 combines with J gene TRBJ2-7, with 7 bases lining up with TRBD2. CDR1 is SGHDN and CDR2 is FVKESK in the germline V gene. This CDR3 is 13 amino acids long. V gave up 3 bases and J gave up 7 bases; unmatched junction bases: 6. CDR3 nucleotide sequence: TGTGCCAGCAGCCAGGGGGGGAGAGGGGAGCAGTACGTC. This sequence encodes CASSQGGRGEQYV.

V usage is TRBV5-1 and J usage is TRBJ1-4; D uncertain. V was cut by 4 bases and J by 10 bases, with 8 bases left in between. Germline V lookup: CDR1 SGHRS, CDR2 YFSETQ. The CDR3 has 11 amino acids. DNA for the CDR3: TGCGCCAGCAGCGGTAAAGGAAAACTGTTTTTT. This codes for CASSGKGKLFF.

This clonotype showed up just a few times. The rearrangement uses TRBV5-1 and TRBJ1-1, with TRBD1 as a possible D gene (5 bases). Germline CDR1 SGHRS, CDR2 YFSETQ. The CDR3 runs 16 residues. V lost 0 bases and J lost 4, with 16 bases in between. The CDR3: CASSLGAPQGGTEAFF. CDR3 in DNA: TGCGCCAGCAGCTTGGGAGCCCCCCAGGGCGGCACTGAAGCTTTCTTT.

This clonotype was counted at least ten times. The genes are TRBV7-9 and TRBJ2-1, with a tentative D call TRBD1 (5 bases). The CDR3 runs to 16 residues. Trimming shortened V by 4 bases and J by 1 base, and 14 bases separated the two germline ends. The germline CDR1 and CDR2 sequences are SEHNR and FQNEAQ (reference sequence). The CDR3 here is CASSSEISGSYNEQFF. In DNA, the CDR3 is TGTGCCAGCAGCTCCGAGATCTCAGGGTCCTACAATGAGCAGTTCTTC.

The chain combines TRBV6-5 with TRBJ2-2; D is undetermined. The CDR3 has 16 amino acids. CDR1 MNHEY and CDR2 SVGAGI come from the germline V gene. The germline V and J ends were trimmed by 0 bases and 0 bases, with 8 bases remaining between them. The chain's CDR3 is CASSYSIGTNTGELFF. CDR3 nucleotide sequence: TGTGCCAGCAGTTACTCGATAGGGACGAACACCGGGGAGCTGTTTTTT.

This clonotype showed up many times. The chain is built from TRBV7-9 and TRBJ2-1; TRBD2 agrees at 7 bases. Germline assignment: CDR1 SEHNR and CDR2 FQNEAQ (reference sequence). After removal of 5 bases from V and 12 bases from J, the junction contained 7 bases not matched to a gene. The CDR3 has 12 amino acids. The CDR3 sequence: CASSPRAGWQFF. The CDR3 nucleotides read TGTGCCAGCAGCCCAAGAGCGGGGTGGCAGTTCTTC.

A word on this clonotype: One end of the junction fails to match germline, which may point to a read error. The chain carries TRBV6-5 and TRBJ2-5; the D call may be TRBD1 or TRBD2 (5 bases each). The CDR3 is 13 amino acids. CDR1 and CDR2 (germline): MNHEY, SVGAGI. CDR3 nucleotides: TGTGTCAGCAGCTTGTTTGGGACCGAGGCCCAGTACTTC. Translating it yields CVSSLFGTEAQYF.